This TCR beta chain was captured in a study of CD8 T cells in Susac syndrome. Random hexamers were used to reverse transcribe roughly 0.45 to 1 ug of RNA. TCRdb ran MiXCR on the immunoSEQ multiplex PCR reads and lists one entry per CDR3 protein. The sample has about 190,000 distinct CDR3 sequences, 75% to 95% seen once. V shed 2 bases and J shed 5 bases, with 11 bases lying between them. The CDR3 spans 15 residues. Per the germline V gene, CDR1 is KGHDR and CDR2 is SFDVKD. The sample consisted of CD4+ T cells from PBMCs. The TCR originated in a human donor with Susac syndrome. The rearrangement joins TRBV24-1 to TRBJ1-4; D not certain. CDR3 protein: CATSDSTVSNEKLFF. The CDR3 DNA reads TGTGCCACCAGTGATTCGACGGTTTCGAATGAAAAACTGTTTTTT.